These 26 T cell receptor beta chains were sequenced from one sample in a study of blood T cell repertoires in COVID-19. Here immunoSEQ multiplex PCR was the method, and the copy in TCRdb shows in-frame clones only, minus some. The sample carries hundreds of thousands of clones, less than 90% recorded once. The source material was PBMCs or T cells enriched from blood (not recorded which). These receptors came from a woman aged 55-69 years who had recovered from COVID-19.

The rearrangement joins TRBV30 to TRBJ1-3, with 10 bases lining up with TRBD1. The V gene's germline CDR1 is GTSNPN and CDR2 SVGIG (reference sequence). The CDR3 is made up of 16 amino acids. Trimming removed 6 bases from V and 4 bases from J; junction bases left unmatched: 12. Here the CDR3 reads CACLAGTGVSGNTIYF. CDR3 bases: TGTGCCTGCCTTGCCGGGACAGGGGTATCCGGAAACACCATATATTTT. Full variable domain (outside the CDR3, taken from reference TRBV30 and TRBJ1-3): SQTIHQWPATLVQPVGSPLSLECTVEGTSNPNLYWYRQAAGRGLQLLFYSVGIGQISSEVPQNLSASRPQDRQFILSSKKLLLSDSGFYLCACLAGTGVSGNTIYFGEGSWLTVV.

The V and J genes are TRBV7-6 and TRBJ2-1; a possible D gene is TRBD2 (5 bases). The CDR3 has 15 amino acids. Germline CDR1 is SGHVS and CDR2 is FNYEAQ. Trimming stripped 1 base from V and 4 bases from J, with 11 bases between. CDR3 protein: CASSLEADYYNEQFF. CDR3 coding DNA: TGTGCCAGCAGCTTAGAGGCAGACTATTACAATGAGCAGTTCTTC. The full variable domain, with the rest looked up from reference TRBV7-6 and TRBJ2-1, is GAGVSQSPRYKVTKRGQDVALRCDPISGHVSLYWYRQALGQGPEFLTYFNYEAQQDKSGLPNDRFSAERPEGSISTLTIQRTEQRDSAMYRCASSLEADYYNEQFFGPGTRLTVL.

This chain connects TRBV19 to TRBJ2-4; the D gene is possibly TRBD2 (5 bases). V lost 8 bases to trimming and J lost 0 bases, with 14 bases between them. The length of the CDR3 is 15 residues. Germline V gives CDR1 LNHDA, CDR2 SQIVND (reference sequence). The CDR3 is CASSEGGLAKNIQYF. CDR3 bases: TGTGCCAGTTCTGAGGGCGGGTTAGCCAAAAACATTCAGTACTTC.

V usage is TRBV9 and J usage is TRBJ2-1; D is possibly TRBD1 (7 bases). Looked up from germline, CDR1 is SGDLS and CDR2 is YYNGEE. The CDR3 is 19 residues long. V lost 4 bases to trimming and J lost 1 base, with 24 bases between them. CDR3 nucleotides: TGTGCCAGCAGCCCTCGGAGGGGGCATATCCCTGAGTCCTACAATGAGCAGTTCTTC. The encoded protein is CASSPRRGHIPESYNEQFF. The entire variable domain, with the rest obtained from reference TRBV9 and TRBJ2-1, is as follows: DSGVTQTPKHLITATGQRVTLRCSPRSGDLSVYWYQQSLDQGLQFLIQYYNGEERAKGNILERFSAQQFPDLHSELNLSSLELGDSALYFCASSPRRGHIPESYNEQFFGPGTRLTVL.

V is TRBV18 and J is TRBJ2-3, with D tentatively TRBD1 (5 bases). Germline V gene data show CDR1 as KGHSH and CDR2 as LQKENI. Trimming took 2 bases from V and 1 from J, leaving 13 bases between them. CDR3 length equals 16 residues. CDR3 loop: CASSPSLLRGTDTQYF. CDR3 nucleotides: TGTGCCAGCTCACCATCACTCCTCAGGGGCACAGATACGCAGTATTTT.

This sequence joins TRBV6-5 and TRBJ2-4; D is possibly TRBD1 (6 bases). With 2 bases removed from V and 5 bases from J, the gap between germline ends came to 16 bases. CDR1 MNHEY and CDR2 SVGAGI come from the germline V gene. The CDR3 is made up of 16 amino acids. This chain's CDR3 is CASSYGRGRGENIQYF. The CDR3 nucleotides are TGTGCCAGCAGTTACGGACGCGGCAGGGGAGAAAACATTCAGTACTTC.

This rearrangement joins TRBV3-1 (or the pseudogene TRBV3-2) to TRBJ1-2; 9 nucleotides agree with TRBD1. CDR1 and CDR2 from the germline V gene are LGHDT and YNNKEL (reference sequence). The CDR3 runs to 15 residues. V lost 4 bases and J lost 3; bases outside the gene matches: 6. CDR3 sequence (DNA): TGTGCCAGCAGCCTGAAAGGGACAGGGTACTATGGCTACACCTTC. The encoded protein is CASSLKGTGYYGYTF.

The chain employs TRBV29-1 and TRBJ2-3, with a tentative D call TRBD2 (5 bases). This CDR3 has 14 residues. CDR1 is SQVTM and CDR2 is ANQGSEA in the germline V gene. Trimming took off 7 bases at V and 6 bases at J, with 20 bases between the two ends. CDR3 nucleotides: TGCAGCGCCTCGGTGGCGGGCCCGGGCGATACGCAGTATTTT. This codes for CSASVAGPGDTQYF.

This clone was seen more than once but under ten times. V is TRBV27 and J is TRBJ1-5; 11 bases are a match to TRBD1. Germline V gene data show CDR1 as MNHEY and CDR2 as SMNVEV (reference sequence). The CDR3 length is 18 residues. V gave up 6 bases and J gave up 0 bases; unmatched junction bases: 10. CDR3 DNA: TGTGCCAGCAGCCCCTTGGACAGGGGGCGCGTTAGCAATCAGCCCCAGCATTTT. This sequence encodes CASSPLDRGRVSNQPQHF.

The chain links TRBV5-1 to TRBJ1-2; 10 bases match TRBD1. V lost 2 bases and J lost 8; bases outside the gene matches: 6. This CDR3 region has 14 residues. Germline lookup yields CDR1 SGHRS and CDR2 YFSETQ. The CDR3 reads CASSLGTGARGYTF. In nucleotides, the CDR3 is TGCGCCAGCAGCTTAGGGACAGGGGCTAGAGGCTACACCTTC.

The chain has TRBV5-4 and TRBJ1-1, with TRBD1 identical over 12 bases. The CDR3 loop spans 17 amino acids. V lost 5 bases to trimming and J lost 1 base; unmatched junction nucleotides: 9. Germline-derived CDR1 and CDR2 are SGHNT and YYREEE (reference sequence). The CDR3 loop reads CASSLTGTGGANTEAFF. CDR3 nucleotides: TGTGCCAGCAGTTTGACCGGGACAGGGGGCGCGAACACTGAAGCTTTCTTT.

CDR3 nucleotides: TGTGCCAGCAGCTCCTCCCCGACAGGGGTATATGGCTACACCTTC. It is translated as CASSSSPTGVYGYTF. The rearrangement uses TRBV28 and TRBJ1-2; 8 bases align to TRBD1. The trim removed 6 bases at V and 5 bases at J, leaving 11 bases unmatched. The CDR3 contains 15 residues. Germline lookup yields CDR1 MDHEN and CDR2 SYDVKM.

The rearrangement links TRBV6-4 to TRBJ2-3, with TRBD1 as a possible D gene (5 bases). The CDR3 sequence is 16 residues long. Trimming pared 0 bases from V and 4 bases from J, leaving 14 bases between. Germline V gene sequence: CDR1 MRHNA, CDR2 SNTAGT. CDR3 residues: CASSDSTTGPPDTQYF. The CDR3 DNA follows: TGTGCCAGCAGTGACTCGACCACAGGCCCCCCAGATACGCAGTATTTT.

Points on this clone: The sample carries other DNA sequences with the same CDR3. The V call is TRBV3-1 (or the pseudogene TRBV3-2), the J call TRBJ1-6, with D possibly TRBD1 on 6 matching bases. V lost 1 base and J lost 7, with 8 bases in between. Germline V CDR1 and CDR2: LGHDT, YNNKEL (reference sequence). This CDR3 is built from 14 residues. In DNA, the CDR3 is TGTGCCAGCAGCCAAGGGACAGCCAATTCACCCCTCCACTTT. Protein sequence: CASSQGTANSPLHF.

The rearrangement links TRBV19 to TRBJ1-6; 7 bases agree with TRBD1. CDR3 length: 13 amino acids. The V segment lost 5 bases and the J segment 8 bases; nucleotides outside the gene matches: 3. The germline V gene has CDR1 LNHDA and CDR2 SQIVND (reference sequence). CDR3 sequence (DNA): TGTGCCAGTAGTGTCACAGGGGATTCACCCCTCCACTTT. Translated, it gives CASSVTGDSPLHF.

V usage is TRBV21-1 and J usage is TRBJ1-2. TRBV21-1 is annotated as a pseudogene. This CDR3 comprises 16 residues. CDR3: CASSIPTGYPNYGYTF. DNA of the CDR3: TGTGCCAGCAGCATCCCGACCGGGTATCCTAACTATGGCTACACCTTC.

The chain couples TRBV10-3 to TRBJ2-3; 7 positions agree with TRBD1. The trim removed 0 bases at V and 4 bases at J, leaving 4 bases unmatched. This CDR3 is 15 amino acids long. CDR1 ENHRY and CDR2 SYGVKD come from the germline V gene. The CDR3 bases are TGTGCCATCAGTGAGTCGCGAAGGGGGCCAGATACGCAGTATTTT. It specifies CAISESRRGPDTQYF.

The chain has TRBV18 and TRBJ1-2; TRBD1 matches at 8 bases. In germline, CDR1 is KGHSH, CDR2 LQKENI. V lost 7 bases and J lost 8; bases outside the gene matches: 21. CDR3 length: 17 residues. DNA of the CDR3: TGTGCCAGCTTTCCCGGGACAGGAGGGCCCGCGGTTGTAGGCTACACCTTC. As protein: CASFPGTGGPAVVGYTF. Full variable domain (missing parts from reference TRBV18 and TRBJ1-2): NAGVMQNPRHLVRRRGQEARLRCSPMKGHSHVYWYRQLPEEGLKFMVYLQKENIIDESGMPKERFSAEFPKEGPSILRIQQVVRGDSAAYFCASFPGTGGPAVVGYTFGSGTRLTVV.

This clone was detected once. This rearrangement joins TRBV27 to TRBJ1-4, with TRBD1 as a possible D gene (6 bases). Trimming took 4 bases from V and 0 from J, leaving 12 bases between them. Germline lookup yields CDR1 MNHEY and CDR2 SMNVEV (reference sequence). The CDR3 spans 16 residues. The CDR3 nucleotides read TGTGCCAGCAGTTCATTTAACAGGGCAACTAATGAAAAACTGTTTTTT. Translation gives CASSSFNRATNEKLFF.

This clone was detected only once. The V gene is TRBV10-2, the J gene TRBJ2-7; 8 positions match TRBD1. The trim removed 10 bases at V and 6 bases at J, leaving 14 bases unmatched. Per the germline V gene, CDR1 is WSHSY and CDR2 is SAAADI. This CDR3 has 14 residues. CDR3 nucleotide sequence: TGCGCCACAGCCCTGGGACAGGTGGGTTCCGAGCAGTACTTC. Translating gives CATALGQVGSEQYF.

V is TRBV19 and J is TRBJ1-2, with D maybe TRBD1 (5 bases). Trimming pared 5 bases from V and 4 bases from J, leaving 17 bases between. The CDR3 sequence is 15 residues long. From germline, CDR1 is LNHDA and CDR2 SQIVND (reference sequence). The CDR3 nucleotides read TGTGCCAGTAGTGTAAGGCAGGGCCAACCCTATGGCTACACCTTC. Amino acid sequence: CASSVRQGQPYGYTF. The full variable domain, completed using reference TRBV19 and TRBJ1-2, is DGGITQSPKYLFRKEGQNVTLSCEQNLNHDAMYWYRQDPGQGLRLIYYSQIVNDFQKGDIAEGYSVSREKKESFPLTVTSAQKNPTAFYLCASSVRQGQPYGYTFGSGTRLTVV.

The J gene is TRBJ2-3, the V gene TRBV5-5, with D perhaps TRBD1 (6 bases). This CDR3 contains 15 residues. CDR1 is SGHKS, CDR2 YYEKEE, per germline (reference sequence). The germline V and J ends were trimmed by 2 bases and 7 bases, with 17 bases remaining between them. For the CDR3, the DNA is TGTGCCAGCAGCTTCCGACAGGCTCAGGGATATACGCAGTATTTT. It specifies CASSFRQAQGYTQYF.

The CDR3 DNA is TGTGCCAGCAGAATGGACAGGGGGCCCCACGAGCAGTACTTC. It encodes CASRMDRGPHEQYF. The rearrangement links TRBV7-9 to TRBJ2-7; 11 bases align to TRBD1. V trimming: 6 bases; J trimming: 5 bases; junction bases outside the gene matches: 6. The CDR3 has 14 amino acids. In germline, CDR1 is SEHNR, CDR2 FQNEAQ (reference sequence).

The chain is built from TRBV15 and TRBJ1-2, with a possible D match to TRBD1 (5 bases). The CDR3 extends over 14 amino acids. Germline CDR1 reads LNHNV; CDR2 reads YYDKDF (reference sequence). Trimming left V 0 bases short and J 8 bases short, with 13 bases between. CDR3 DNA: TGTGCCACCAGCAGAGATCGCGCGGGGCCCGGCTACACCTTC. Translation gives CATSRDRAGPGYTF.

The chain recombines TRBV24-1 with TRBJ1-6; a possible D gene is TRBD1 (5 bases). V shed 1 base and J shed 7 bases, with 13 bases lying between them. Germline V gives CDR1 KGHDR, CDR2 SFDVKD. The CDR3 runs 16 residues. This chain's CDR3 is CATSDLGVRINSPLHF. The CDR3 DNA reads TGTGCCACCAGTGATTTAGGGGTCAGGATCAATTCACCCCTCCACTTT.

The CDR3 loop reads CASSTGTGRNQPQHF. The CDR3 DNA reads TGTGCCAGTAGTACCGGGACAGGGCGCAATCAGCCCCAGCATTTT. The chain is built from TRBV19 and TRBJ1-5; TRBD1 aligns across 9 bases. This CDR3 has 15 residues. Losses at the gene ends were 4 bases for V and 2 bases for J; bases not matched to a gene: 3. CDR1 and CDR2 (germline): LNHDA, SQIVND (reference sequence).